Listed below are T cell receptor beta chains from one sample, sequenced in a study of blood T cell repertoires in COVID-19. The protocol was immunoSEQ multiplex PCR, while the TCRdb copy is restricted to in-frame clones and leaves out a portion. Among about 180,000 clones listed, about four fifths were seen once. The material sequenced was peripheral blood. These TCRs come from a human donor in a cohort sampled during active COVID-19. Each CDR3 is given with its conserved first and last residue. D genes are given only for firm matches. Clone size, where shown, is once, few, many, or a class for clones that have expanded.

j_call | d_call | v_call | clone_size | cdr3_aa | cdr3_nt
TRBJ1-1 | . | TRBV19 | few | CASSMGPLGASNTEAFF | TGTGCCAGTAGTATGGGGCCTCTTGGAGCGTCAAACACTGAAGCTTTCTTT
TRBJ1-1 | TRBD1 | TRBV7-9 | . | CASSLNRGLNTEAFF | TGTGCCAGCAGCTTAAACAGGGGGCTCAACACTGAAGCTTTCTTT
TRBJ1-5 | TRBD1 | TRBV3-1/TRBV3-2 | . | CASSQVVGTGSYSNQPQHF | TGTGCCAGCAGCCAAGTTGTCGGGACAGGTTCATATAGCAATCAGCCCCAGCATTTT
TRBJ2-7 | TRBD2 | TRBV7-2 | once | CASSLSGGLASYEQYF | TGTGCCAGCAGCCTAAGTGGGGGACTAGCGTCCTACGAGCAGTACTTC
TRBJ2-1 | . | TRBV10-2 | . | CASTPTGYNEQFF | TGCGCCAGCACCCCGACAGGTTACAATGAGCAGTTCTTC
TRBJ1-3 | . | TRBV4-1 | few | CASSHPADQRSSGNTIYF | TGCGCCAGCAGCCATCCGGCAGACCAAAGGAGCTCTGGAAACACCATATATTTT
TRBJ1-2 | TRBD1 | TRBV5-1 | . | CASSSYAGQGGYGYTF | TGCGCCAGCAGCTCTTACGCCGGACAGGGGGGCTATGGCTACACCTTC
TRBJ2-7 | . | TRBV21-1 | . | CASSKHYSSGQGSEQYF | TGTGCCAGCAGCAAGCATTACAGTTCGGGACAGGGGTCCGAGCAGTACTTC
TRBJ2-7 | . | TRBV11-2 | . | CASSPDISYEQYF | TGTGCCAGCAGCCCGGACATTTCCTACGAGCAGTACTTC
TRBJ2-5 | . | TRBV18 | . | CASSPDYQETQYF | TGTGCCAGCTCACCTGACTACCAAGAGACCCAGTACTTC
TRBJ2-3 | . | TRBV6-6 | . | CASSSGATTDTQYF | TGTGCCAGCAGTTCAGGGGCCACCACAGATACGCAGTATTTT
TRBJ1-2 | TRBD1 | TRBV6-6 | . | CASSTRTGFGPYGYTF | TGTGCCAGCAGTACCCGGACAGGCTTTGGACCGTATGGCTACACCTTC
TRBJ2-7 | TRBD1 | TRBV5-4 | few | CASSSTGEMIHEQYF | TGTGCCAGCAGCTCCACAGGGGAAATGATCCACGAGCAGTACTTC
TRBJ1-1 | . | TRBV5-1 | . | CASSPQGTNTEAFF | TGCGCCAGCAGCCCACAGGGTACGAACACTGAAGCTTTCTTT
TRBJ2-1 | . | TRBV3-1/TRBV3-2 | . | CASSPRQLAYNEQFF | TGTGCCAGCAGCCCAAGACAGCTTGCCTACAATGAGCAGTTCTTC
TRBJ1-2 | TRBD1 | TRBV5-6 | few | CASRNTGGGDGYTF | TGTGCCAGCAGGAATACAGGGGGCGGGGATGGCTACACCTTC
TRBJ2-3 | TRBD2 | TRBV30 | . | CAWGLAASTDTQYF | TGTGCCTGGGGACTAGCGGCTTCCACAGATACGCAGTATTTT
TRBJ2-3 | . | TRBV2 | . | CATSYTDTQYF | TGTGCCACATCCTACACAGATACGCAGTATTTT
TRBJ1-2 | TRBD1 | TRBV27 | . | CASSRGGVYGYTF | TGTGCCAGCAGTAGAGGGGGCGTCTATGGCTACACCTTC
TRBJ2-7 | . | TRBV27 | . | CASSLRQWASEQYF | TGTGCCAGCAGTCTCCGACAGTGGGCGAGTGAGCAGTACTTC
TRBJ2-7 | . | TRBV5-6 | few | CASSLGPSREQYF | TGTGCCAGCAGCTTGGGCCCCTCTCGGGAGCAGTACTTC
TRBJ2-1 | TRBD1 | TRBV19 | . | CASSMQGAYSYNEQFF | TGTGCCAGTAGTATGCAGGGGGCCTACTCCTACAATGAGCAGTTCTTC
TRBJ1-5 | . | TRBV12-5 | . | CASGLVPGGGYQPQHF | TGTGCTAGTGGTTTGGTACCTGGGGGGGGTTATCAGCCCCAGCATTTT
TRBJ1-1 | . | TRBV13 | . | CASSLWAGGNTEAFF | TGTGCCAGCAGCTTATGGGCGGGGGGGAACACTGAAGCTTTCTTT
TRBJ2-7 | . | TRBV7-6 | few | CASSLRLSDSSYEQYF | TGTGCCAGCAGCTTAAGGCTCTCGGACAGCTCCTACGAGCAGTACTTC
TRBJ1-1 | TRBD1 | TRBV3-1/TRBV3-2 | . | CASGTGGRTEAFF | TGTGCCAGCGGGACAGGGGGCAGGACTGAAGCTTTCTTT
TRBJ1-2 | TRBD1 | TRBV7-8 | . | CASSGDRGPTGYTF | TGTGCCAGCAGCGGAGACAGGGGCCCTACTGGCTACACCTTC
TRBJ1-4 | TRBD1 | TRBV6-1 | . | CASSEALGDRYNEKLFF | TGTGCCAGCAGTGAAGCTCTGGGGGACAGATATAATGAAAAACTGTTTTTT
TRBJ2-5 | TRBD2 | TRBV7-9 | . | CASSLWRDAGGLGETQYF | TGTGCCAGCAGCTTATGGCGTGATGCGGGGGGCCTTGGAGAGACCCAGTACTTC
TRBJ2-3 | . | TRBV5-1 | . | CASSGSERTDTQYF | TGCGCCAGCAGCGGTAGCGAGCGCACAGATACGCAGTATTTT
TRBJ2-7 | TRBD1 | TRBV4-2 | . | CASSQEREDRGLEQYF | TGTGCCAGCAGCCAAGAACGTGAGGACAGGGGACTTGAGCAGTACTTC
TRBJ2-2 | . | TRBV11-3 | . | CASSFGAPNTGELFF | TGTGCCAGCAGCTTTGGGGCCCCGAACACCGGGGAGCTGTTTTTT
TRBJ1-2 | . | TRBV18 | . | CASSLSPTPGGLDYGYTF | TGTGCCAGCTCACTATCGCCCACTCCGGGAGGATTAGACTATGGCTACACCTTC
TRBJ2-5 | TRBD1 | TRBV18 | few | CASSPRTGTGETQYF | TGTGCCAGCTCACCACGGACAGGGACGGGCGAGACCCAGTACTTC
TRBJ2-3 | TRBD2 | TRBV7-3 | once | CASSISGGAVSTDTQYF | TGTGCCAGCAGCATTAGCGGGGGGGCTGTAAGCACAGATACGCAGTATTTT
TRBJ2-7 | TRBD1 | TRBV10-3 | . | CAITGTGTGEQYF | TGTGCCATCACTGGGACAGGGACGGGGGAGCAGTACTTC
TRBJ2-7 | TRBD1 | TRBV2 | . | CASSGTGGPRGEQYF | TGTGCCAGCAGTGGGACAGGGGGACCTCGGGGCGAGCAGTACTTC
TRBJ2-5 | TRBD2 | TRBV10-2 | . | CASSISGGAETQYF | TGCGCCAGCAGTATTAGCGGGGGGGCCGAGACCCAGTACTTC
TRBJ2-2 | . | TRBV5-6 | . | CASSFGDTGELFF | TGTGCCAGCAGCTTCGGGGACACCGGGGAGCTGTTTTTT
TRBJ1-2 | . | TRBV6-5 | once | CASSLESTVGYTF | TGTGCCAGCAGCCTTGAAAGCACGGTAGGCTACACCTTC
TRBJ1-2 | . | TRBV6-5 | . | CASRTSRGSGYTF | TGTGCCAGCAGGACCTCGCGGGGGTCTGGCTACACCTTC
TRBJ2-7 | TRBD1 | TRBV6-5 | . | CASNHRDSSYEQYF | TGTGCCAGCAATCACCGGGACAGCTCCTACGAGCAGTACTTC
TRBJ2-1 | . | TRBV7-9 | once | CASSSLTPGLGEQFF | TGTGCCAGCAGCTCCCTGACCCCAGGTCTTGGTGAGCAGTTCTTC
TRBJ1-4 | TRBD1 | TRBV6-6 | . | CASSHDRESEKLFF | TGTGCCAGCAGTCACGACAGGGAGAGTGAAAAACTGTTTTTT
TRBJ1-4 | . | TRBV5-4 | . | CASSLFAGGEKLFF | TGTGCCAGCAGCTTGTTCGCGGGAGGTGAAAAACTGTTTTTT
TRBJ2-7 | TRBD1 | TRBV27 | . | CASSLGQGVYEQYF | TGTGCCAGCAGTTTAGGACAGGGGGTATACGAGCAGTACTTC
TRBJ1-1 | . | TRBV7-6 | . | CASSLEGLNTEAFF | TGTGCCAGCAGCTTAGAGGGGCTCAACACTGAAGCTTTCTTT
TRBJ2-7 | TRBD1 | TRBV6-5 | . | CASIKSGGGEQYF | TGTGCCAGCATAAAGTCAGGGGGTGGCGAGCAGTACTTC
TRBJ2-1 | . | TRBV16 | . | CASSPSISYNEQFF | TGTGCCAGCAGCCCTTCTATCTCCTACAATGAGCAGTTCTTC
TRBJ2-5 | . | TRBV5-4 | . | CASSLQAGPETQYF | TGTGCCAGCAGCTTGCAGGCAGGGCCGGAGACCCAGTACTTC
TRBJ1-1 | TRBD1 | TRBV5-1 | once | CASSPTQGSSAEAFF | TGCGCCAGCAGCCCTACACAGGGGTCGTCGGCTGAAGCTTTCTTT
TRBJ1-1 | . | TRBV28 | . | CASSVSGRVEAFF | TGTGCCAGCAGTGTTTCAGGGAGGGTTGAAGCTTTCTTT
TRBJ2-7 | TRBD1 | TRBV5-1 | . | CASSSGTGGAYEQYF | TGCGCCAGCAGCTCAGGGACAGGGGGCGCCTACGAGCAGTACTTC
TRBJ2-5 | . | TRBV11-2 | . | CASSLEQGFVQETQYF | TGTGCCAGCAGCTTAGAACAGGGCTTCGTCCAAGAGACTCAGTACTTC
TRBJ2-7 | TRBD1 | TRBV5-1 | . | CASSPLTGSYEQYF | TGCGCCAGCAGCCCGCTGACAGGGTCCTACGAGCAGTACTTC
TRBJ1-6 | TRBD1 | TRBV27 | . | CASGRDSSTPLHF | TGTGCCAGCGGCCGGGACAGCAGTACGCCCCTCCACTTT
TRBJ2-1 | TRBD1 | TRBV13 | . | CASSFTTGGAVNDNEQFF | TGTGCCAGCAGTTTTACGACAGGGGGCGCGGTCAATGACAATGAGCAGTTCTTC
TRBJ2-3 | . | TRBV11-1 | once | CASSRQSAGTDTQYF | TGTGCCAGCAGCCGACAGTCGGCTGGTACAGATACGCAGTATTTT
TRBJ1-6 | . | TRBV4-2 | . | CASSLAGYGSPLHF | TGTGCCAGCAGCTTGGCAGGGTACGGTTCACCCCTCCACTTT
TRBJ2-7 | . | TRBV3-1/TRBV3-2 | . | CASSQAGRGPYEQYF | TGTGCCAGCAGCCAAGCCGGGCGGGGGCCCTACGAGCAGTACTTC